The 28 T cell receptor beta chains below all came from one sample that was sequenced in a study of blood T cells in healthy people across ages. Next came a second PCR, run for about 7 to 12 cycles, which used a sample-barcoded 5' primer along with a J-beta primer mix. TCRdb ran MiXCR on the 5' RACE reads and lists one entry per CDR3 protein. The sample has about 970,000 distinct CDR3 sequences; roughly 51% are singletons. The sample taken for sequencing was blood. All receptors derive from a woman between 55 and 75 years old in good health.

The chain recombines TRBV21-1 with TRBJ2-1. TRBV21-1 is a recognized pseudogene. The CDR3 has 13 residues. The chain's CDR3 is CASSPISNNKRFF. DNA for the CDR3: TGTGCCAGCAGCCCTATTTCGAACAATAAGCGGTTCTTC.

The V call is TRBV18, the J call TRBJ2-7; 7 nucleotides line up with TRBD1. V lost 6 bases to trimming and J lost 5 bases; unmatched junction nucleotides: 16. The CDR3 loop spans 16 amino acids. CDR1 and CDR2 (germline): KGHSH, LQKENI. CDR3 in DNA: TGTGCCAGCTCTCAAACAGGGGCCGCAATAAGGGACGAGCAGTACTTC. Protein sequence: CASSQTGAAIRDEQYF.

The rearrangement joins TRBV20-1 to TRBJ1-2, with 9 bases identical to TRBD1. Trimming took 6 bases from V and 7 from J; bases not matched to a gene: 12. Germline assignment: CDR1 DFQATT and CDR2 SNEGSKA (reference sequence). The CDR3 is 14 residues long. DNA of the CDR3: TGCAGTGCCGCCTCGGGACAGGGCAGTTTTGGCTACACCTTC. Translated, it gives CSAASGQGSFGYTF.

The rearrangement links TRBV2 to TRBJ1-2; D may be TRBD1 (5 bases). Germline V gives CDR1 SNHLY, CDR2 FYNNEI. V lost 6 bases and J 7 bases, leaving 15 bases between the germline ends. The length of the CDR3 is 13 residues. The CDR3 bases are TGTGCCAGCAGGGCCCGGGGGTACGGTGGCTACACCTTC. Translated, it gives CASRARGYGGYTF.

This clonotype was found many times. This chain links TRBV20-1 with TRBJ2-3, with D hard to call. The V gene's germline CDR1 is DFQATT and CDR2 SNEGSKA (reference sequence). The CDR3 extends over 11 amino acids. With 3 bases removed from V and 1 base from J, the gap between germline ends came to 2 bases. Here the CDR3 DNA reads TGCAGTGCTAGCGGCACAGATACGCAGTATTTT. Translation gives CSASGTDTQYF.

The chain joins TRBV28 to TRBJ1-1; no firm D call. Trimming stripped 7 bases from V and 6 bases from J, with 12 bases between. Germline V gene data show CDR1 as MDHEN and CDR2 as SYDVKM. This CDR3 has 12 amino acids. CDR3 DNA sequence: TGTGCCAGCACCGTAGGTAGCTCTGAAGCTTTCTTT. As protein: CASTVGSSEAFF.

The chain employs TRBV7-2 and TRBJ2-7; 7 nucleotides line up with TRBD1. The CDR3 is made up of 15 amino acids. The V gene's germline CDR1 is SGHTA and CDR2 FQGNSA. V lost 4 bases, J lost 2 bases, and 8 bases stayed unmatched. The CDR3, as DNA: TGTGCCAGCAGCTCCCATTTACAGGGGACCTACGAGCAGTACTTC. Translated: CASSSHLQGTYEQYF.

The chain combines TRBV7-9 with TRBJ2-5, with D possibly being TRBD1 (6 bases). The ends were cut back, 5 bases at V and 2 bases at J, with 18 bases in the middle. CDR1 SEHNR and CDR2 FQNEAQ come from the germline V gene (reference sequence). The length of the CDR3 is 16 residues. The CDR3: CASSAPRGLGQETQYF. The CDR3 nucleotides are TGTGCCAGCAGCGCCCCAAGGGGGTTGGGACAAGAGACCCAGTACTTC.

This clonotype showed up just a few times. J is TRBJ2-5 and V is TRBV28, with D possibly TRBD2 on 6 matching bases. Trimming shortened V by 6 bases and J by 4 bases, and 18 bases separated the two germline ends. The germline V gene encodes CDR1 MDHEN and CDR2 SYDVKM. The CDR3 consists of 15 residues. Written as DNA, the CDR3 is TGTGCCAGCAGCCCAAGGCAACTAGCTTTAGAGACCCAGTACTTC. This gives the protein CASSPRQLALETQYF.

Only a few counts were recorded for this clonotype. The rearrangement uses TRBV7-3 and TRBJ2-3, with D perhaps matching TRBD2 (5 bases). The CDR3 runs 14 residues. Germline CDR1 and CDR2: SGHTA and FQGTGA. Trimming took 7 bases from V and 5 from J, leaving 16 bases between them. CDR3 protein: CASTKGETGDTQYF. In nucleotides, the CDR3 is TGTGCCAGCACAAAGGGAGAAACTGGAGATACGCAGTATTTT.

The sample holds a few counts of this clonotype. CDR3 region: CASSLTPTSGTDTQYF. The DNA for the CDR3 is TGTGCCAGCAGCTTAACGCCAACTAGCGGAACAGATACGCAGTATTTT. The rearrangement links TRBV7-2 to TRBJ2-3; 8 bases are a match to TRBD2. The CDR3 totals 16 residues. Germline V gene sequence: CDR1 SGHTA, CDR2 FQGNSA. V was pared by 2 bases and J by 3 bases, with 7 bases of the junction left unmatched.

V usage is TRBV27 and J usage is TRBJ2-5; 9 bases fit TRBD1. The junction had 10 bases not matched to a gene; V was cut back by 6 bases and J by 5 bases. This CDR3 contains 15 residues. Germline V gene data show CDR1 as MNHEY and CDR2 as SMNVEV (reference sequence). CDR3 amino acids: CASRSGTGFRETQYF. The CDR3 DNA is TGTGCCAGCAGGTCCGGGACAGGGTTCCGGGAGACCCAGTACTTC.

The rearrangement links TRBV4-1 to TRBJ2-3; 8 bases are shared with TRBD2. The CDR3 length is 16 residues. The ends lost 8 bases at V and 5 bases at J; junction bases unmatched: 15. Germline CDR1 reads MGHRA; CDR2 reads YSYEKL. The CDR3 spells CASGLRRAGGQDTQYF. The CDR3 DNA reads as TGCGCCAGCGGCCTGCGTAGGGCGGGAGGTCAAGATACGCAGTATTTT.

In this sample, this clonotype turned up a few times. This chain connects TRBV28 to TRBJ2-5; D is possibly TRBD2 (5 bases). Germline lookup yields CDR1 MDHEN and CDR2 SYDVKM. The CDR3 extends over 15 amino acids. Deletions cut 3 bases from V and 3 bases from J, with 14 bases between. The CDR3 spells CASSLAGPGEETQYF. Here the CDR3 DNA reads TGTGCCAGCAGTTTGGCGGGCCCCGGGGAAGAGACCCAGTACTTC.

This clonotype appeared a few times. The chain has TRBV25-1 and TRBJ1-6; 8 nucleotides agree with TRBD1. V lost 1 base, J lost 10 bases, and 9 bases stayed unmatched. The CDR3 contains 16 residues. Germline loops: CDR1 MGHDK, CDR2 SYGVNS. The chain's CDR3 is CASSELGTGIRSPLHF. As DNA, the CDR3 is TGTGCCAGCAGTGAATTGGGGACAGGTATTCGGTCACCCCTCCACTTT.

The chain combines TRBV20-1 with TRBJ1-2, with D unclear. The V gene lost 2 bases and the J gene lost 6 bases, with 7 bases spanning the gap. The CDR3 covers 11 residues. Germline V lookup: CDR1 DFQATT, CDR2 SNEGSKA (reference sequence). The CDR3 region is CSARRKNGYTF. The CDR3, as DNA: TGCAGTGCTAGACGTAAGAATGGCTACACCTTC.

This chain connects TRBV6-2 or TRBV6-3 to TRBJ2-3; no firm D call. V dropped 1 base and J dropped 4 bases, with 6 bases sitting between them. CDR3 size: 13 residues. Germline V lookup: CDR1 MNHEY, CDR2 SVGEGT. CDR3: CASSYLRADTQYF. The CDR3 nucleotides are TGTGCCAGCAGTTACTTGCGAGCAGATACGCAGTATTTT.

Written as DNA, the CDR3 is TGTGCCAGCAGTTTAGCGAGGCAGAGCTCCTACGAGCAGTACTTC. Translated: CASSLARQSSYEQYF. The chain employs TRBV12-3 or TRBV12-4 and TRBJ2-7; no firm D call. The CDR3 totals 15 residues. Trimming stripped 0 bases from V and 0 bases from J, with 9 bases between.

This clonotype appeared a few times. The chain links TRBV14 to TRBJ2-4; 9 positions agree with TRBD1. TRBJ2-7 matches the DNA end more closely, so the J call is doubtful. The CDR3 spans 15 residues. Germline lookup yields CDR1 SGHDN and CDR2 FVKESK. The CDR3 sequence is CASSQLGQGYYEQYF. In nucleotides, the CDR3 is TGTGCCAGCAGCCAATTGGGACAGGGATACTACGAGCAGTACTTC.

The chain recombines TRBV3-1 with TRBJ1-1; 7 bases are shared with TRBD1. The V and J ends lost 1 base and 6 bases, in that order; junction bases with no gene match: 14. Per germline, CDR1 LGHDT and CDR2 YNNKEL (reference sequence). CDR3 length: 17 residues. The CDR3 sequence: CASSQVTQGPDYSEAFF. As DNA, the CDR3 is TGTGCCAGCAGCCAAGTCACACAGGGGCCGGACTATTCTGAAGCTTTCTTT.

The chain is built from TRBV3-1 and TRBJ2-3, with 7 bases identical to TRBD2. V lost 0 bases, J lost 6 bases, and 9 bases stayed unmatched. Per germline, CDR1 LGHDT and CDR2 YNNKEL (reference sequence). CDR3 length equals 16 residues. DNA for the CDR3: TGTGCCAGCAGCCAAGACGCGGGAGCGTTTTTGGATACGCAGTATTTT. Translating gives CASSQDAGAFLDTQYF.

The chain combines TRBV28 with TRBJ2-5; D is uncertain. Germline V gene lookup returns CDR1 MDHEN and CDR2 SYDVKM. Trimming shortened V by 6 bases and J by 6 bases, and 11 bases separated the two germline ends. The CDR3 extends over 12 amino acids. The CDR3 spells CASSLPWKTQYF. CDR3 sequence (DNA): TGTGCCAGCAGCCTCCCATGGAAGACCCAGTACTTC.

In this sample, this clonotype turned up a few times. The rearrangement links TRBV7-9 to TRBJ2-5; possibly TRBD1 for D (6 bases). Germline CDR1 reads SEHNR; CDR2 reads FQNEAQ (reference sequence). This CDR3 contains 17 residues. V dropped 5 bases and J dropped 8 bases, with 27 bases sitting between them. CDR3 in amino acids: CASSAALATGPPGTQYF. The CDR3 region has the DNA TGTGCCAGCAGCGCGGCCTTGGCGACAGGCCCCCCGGGTACCCAGTACTTC.

This clonotype showed up just a few times. This chain links TRBV12-3 or TRBV12-4 with TRBJ2-5; 8 bases are a match to TRBD2. This CDR3 is built from 16 residues. V lost 1 base, J lost 1 base, and 5 bases stayed unmatched. In DNA form, the CDR3 reads TGTGCCAGCAGTTTAGGGGCGGGAGGACGCCAAGAGACCCAGTACTTC. Amino acid sequence: CASSLGAGGRQETQYF.

The rearrangement uses TRBV10-3 and TRBJ2-1; TRBD2 matches 10 bases. The germline CDR1 and CDR2 sequences are ENHRY and SYGVKD. CDR3 size: 17 residues. The junction had 4 bases not matched to a gene; V was cut back by 2 bases and J by 0 bases. In DNA form, the CDR3 reads TGTGCCATCAGTGAGCCGACTAGCGGGCACTCCTACAATGAGCAGTTCTTC. Amino acid sequence: CAISEPTSGHSYNEQFF.

V usage is TRBV7-2 and J usage is TRBJ2-3, with D uncertain. In germline, CDR1 is SGHTA, CDR2 FQGNSA. The V gene lost 2 bases and the J gene lost 2 bases, with 11 bases spanning the gap. CDR3 length: 15 residues. In DNA form, the CDR3 reads TGTGCCAGCAGCTTATACGCGGAGAACACAGATACGCAGTATTTT. Its translation is CASSLYAENTDTQYF.

This clonotype has just a few counts. The chain couples TRBV4-3 to TRBJ2-7; no clear D. Trimming shortened V by 4 bases and J by 0 bases, and 10 bases separated the two germline ends. This CDR3 contains 14 residues. Germline lookup yields CDR1 LGHNA and CDR2 YSLEER. The CDR3 protein is CASSPNPSSYEQYF. CDR3 nucleotides: TGCGCCAGCAGCCCGAACCCTAGCTCCTACGAGCAGTACTTC.

This clonotype has just a few counts. The gene calls are TRBV4-3 and TRBJ2-1; D is unresolved. The CDR3 totals 14 residues. CDR1 is LGHNA and CDR2 is YSLEER in the germline V gene. V was shortened by 2 bases and J by 3 bases, with 8 bases between the two germline ends. CDR3: CASSQRAGYNEQFF. CDR3 bases: TGCGCCAGCAGCCAAAGGGCAGGCTACAATGAGCAGTTCTTC.